A single T cell receptor (beta chain) is shown here with its context. The sample holds a few counts of this clonotype. This clone's antigen is unknown. No base quality values were provided; no much bigger clone lies one nucleotide off. The library was made by 5' RACE. Sequencing was performed on an Illumina HiSeq 2000. A universal primer binding site was added through template switching, and the final cDNA carried a unique molecular identifier so that TCR cDNA molecules could be counted accurately. Specific primers in the conserved constant-segment region were used to synthesize first-strand cDNA for the TCR alpha and beta chains. To control for contamination, every cDNA library carried two barcodes: a SMART-Mk sample barcode plus Illumina barcodes. TruSeq adapter sequences along with Illumina sample barcodes were introduced in two successive PCR steps. The Illumina HiSeq platform was used with custom primers to sequence TCR alpha and beta cDNA libraries. Concerning the study's data processing: MiGEC was used to process raw reads and extract unique molecular identifiers, and MiXCR was used to find CDR3 positions. For each individual, recombination models were inferred using an EM algorithm with the repgenHMM and IGoR tools. Shared clonotypes were analyzed with the tcR package in R, and sharing was normalized by the product of cloneset sizes. To study raw recombination without the effects of thymic and clonal selection, out-of-frame nonproductive sequences were analyzed. The public reads were reanalyzed by TCRdb: fastp trimming at Q25, MiXCR alignment, in-frame beta chains only. All rows with the same CDR3 protein become a single entry with the most common DNA and genes. The authors' filters were not applied to this entry. A total of roughly 350,000 distinct CDR3 sequences appear in this sample, roughly 9% of them only once. The ten most abundant clones make up roughly 8.9% of the sample.

The data belong to a study of identical twins (dated by TCRdb to between 2015 and 2016). Study-wide context: The study deep-sequenced TCR alpha and beta repertoires from monozygotic twins, unrelated adults of various ages and cord blood to test whether fetal clonotypes persist. To rule out contamination, replicate twin experiments were performed at different times with different library preparation protocols.

CDR1 and CDR2 are drawn from the germline V gene (reference sequence): DFQATT, SNEGSKA. The CDR3 goes from the cysteine to the valine over 13 residues. This entry keeps only the CDR3 DNA: 39 bases, framed from base 1. V loses 4 bases of germline sequence and J loses 0 bases, and the interval between the two ends is 10 bases. Every donor in the study was a healthy Caucasian. Three unrelated non-twin adults were additionally sequenced: a male aged 18 to 30, a male aged 50 to 60 and a female aged 50 to 60. Miltenyi CD45RO+ enrichment and human naive T-cell isolation kits were used to isolate memory (CD45RO+) and naive T cells from PBMC. Study-wide findings and limitations: Conclusions relied on cross-sectional statistical analysis, since the same donors could not be followed over many years. Out-of-frame TCR alpha sequences shared between twins showed an excess of low generation-probability sequences compared with coincidental sharing between unrelated individuals. Excess twin sharing in beta out-of-frame sequences was weaker because fewer shared sequences lowered the signal-to-noise ratio. In monozygotic twins, out-of-frame TCR alpha sharing was systematically underestimated by recombination models, although the models agreed with sharing between unrelated individuals. Abundant cord blood beta clonotypes had fewer insertions, young adult naive repertoires showed a similar but weaker trend, and memory repertoires showed no such trend. Zero-insertion analyses could be partly confounded by invariant T cells such as MAIT and iNKT, though diverse VJ usage argued against such confounding for most clonotypes.

The sample consisted of naive T cells sorted from blood. The cell subset or site label, read with the paper, signifies: cells isolated with a human naive T-cell isolation kit. The receptor chain draws on TRBV20-1 and TRBJ2-7, with the D assignment possibly TRBD1 or TRBD2, given 5 matching bases for each. This receptor was identified in a woman in her forties or fifties in good health. The CDR3 region reads CSANRDGSYEQYV. The DNA sequence is TGCAGTGCTAACCGGGACGGCTCCTACGAGCAGTACGTC.